This T cell receptor (beta chain) originates from a study of blood T cells in healthy people across ages (dated by TCRdb to about 2015). Concerning the study at large: In model experiments, roughly one uniquely barcoded TCR beta cDNA molecule per two T cells was captured by template switching. Using the same blood draw, the study looked at two additional independent replicas of 1 million unique cDNA reads for two donors, one aged 18 to 30 and the other aged 80 or older. To avoid experimental bias, donors of different ages were spread randomly across the sequencing lanes. The donors were split into four age groups: young (average 16 years), middle-aged (39), aged (more than 60) and long-lived (about 74). The study measured age-related changes in TCR beta repertoire diversity using deep sequencing normalized with unique cDNA molecular identifiers.

CDR1 GTSNPN and CDR2 SVGIG are derived from the germline V gene (reference sequence). Trimming accounts for 3 bases at V and 0 bases at J, while the number of junction bases matched to no gene is 7. The CDR3 goes from the cysteine to the phenylalanine over 15 residues. Just the 45-base CDR3 DNA is kept, in frame starting at base 1. This clonotype was seen only a few times. It has no known antigen specificity. Per-base quality was not reported, and no clone a single base away is much larger than it. Preparation of the library involved 5' RACE. This sample was sequenced with an Illumina HiSeq 2500. A second roughly 6 to 11 cycle PCR used a sample-barcoded 5' primer and a J-beta primer mix. A template-switch 5' adaptor carrying 12 random nucleotides introduced a unique molecular identifier onto each TCR beta cDNA molecule. Each sample yielded at least 2.5 million CDR3-containing paired-end reads. All of the RNA was converted into first-strand cDNA using the Mint cDNA synthesis kit, with a TRBC-specific oligonucleotide serving as the primer. After uracil-DNA glycosylase treatment, a first 18-cycle PCR used universal primers M1SS and BC2_uni_R on all cDNA. In the original analysis: Normalization of each sample was performed by random selection of 1 million high-quality reads, each carrying a distinct molecular identifier. Instead of being binned into consensus sequences, reads with shared molecular identifiers were discarded. CDR3 identification, clonotype clustering and error correction used MiTCR with a Q25 quality threshold and the strictest error-elimination algorithm. A nonparametric unseen species model with Euler transformation was used to estimate a lower bound on total TCR beta diversity. TCRdb's own reprocessing of the public reads used fastp at Q25 and MiXCR and kept productive beta chains. CDR3 protein duplicates are merged, each entry listing the most common genes and DNA. None of the V and J calls come from the authors' own analysis; TCRdb made them. Present in this sample are more than 800,000 distinct CDR3 sequences, over 35% of which were seen just once. About 19% of the sample is taken by the ten largest.

The donors were 40 or so Caucasian individuals from Russia, aged about 6 to 95 years, who were systemically healthy. Each donor gave approximately 9.4 milliliters of peripheral blood, drawn into EDTA-treated Vacutainer tubes. Ficoll-Paque density-gradient centrifugation was used to isolate PBMCs, with at least 6.5 million per sample. Total RNA, at least 5.5 micrograms per sample, was extracted from PBMCs with Trizol reagent. For every donor, an aliquot of PBMCs went through flow cytometry to measure the percentages of naive CD45RAhigh/CD27high T cells. What the work shows at the level of the full study, not this receptor alone: Estimates of total diversity based on one million sequenced T cells were regarded as lower bounds and as underestimates. The CMV infection status of donors was not known, potentially confounding age-related changes in expanded clonotypes. As age increased, observed TCR beta diversity per million T cells dropped in a roughly linear way, and a significant reduction was already evident by age 40. Compared with the aged group, the long-lived group had more naive CD4+ T cells, fewer expanded clones and increased TCR diversity, suggesting age selection. Bulk unsorted PBMC profiling prevented conclusive comparison of naive and antigen-experienced compartments. A strong correlation was found between observed TCR beta diversity and the percentage of naive T cells measured by flow cytometry.

The chain is encoded by TRBV30 joined to TRBJ2-7, with 8 bases matching TRBD1. The receptor comes from a woman aged 60-70 years in good health. Material: blood. The DNA sequence reads TGTGCCTGGAGGGGTAGGACAGGGAGCTCCTACGAGCAGTACTTC. It is translated as CAWRGRTGSSYEQYF.